The 6 T cell receptor beta chains below come from one sample, sequenced in a study of blood T cell repertoires in COVID-19. Sequencing was performed with immunoSEQ multiplex PCR; in TCRdb, only in-frame clones are kept and a portion is missing. The table has 200,000 or so clones, around nine tenths seen once; the top ten hold over 0.75%. The sequencing input was peripheral blood. Every receptor here comes from a man aged 55 to 70 with COVID-19, enrolled during active disease.

V usage is TRBV19 and J usage is TRBJ2-7, with TRBD1 identical over 7 bases. The germline gives CDR1 LNHDA, CDR2 SQIVND (reference sequence). The V gene end was trimmed by 5 bases and the J gene end by 0 bases; junction bases not matched to a gene: 7. This CDR3 has 15 residues. The CDR3 sequence is CASSPDRASSYEQYF. The CDR3 bases are TGTGCCAGTAGTCCCGACAGGGCAAGCTCCTACGAGCAGTACTTC.

The V call is TRBV5-3, the J call TRBJ2-7, with D maybe TRBD1 (6 bases). TRBV5-3 is flagged as an ORF with uncertain function. The CDR3 length is 15 residues. Trimming shortened V by 4 bases and J by 2 bases, and 16 bases separated the two germline ends. The chain's CDR3 is CARSRTAEGTYEQYF. For the CDR3, the DNA is TGTGCCAGAAGCAGGACAGCAGAGGGGACCTACGAGCAGTACTTC.

Written as DNA, the CDR3 is TGTGCCACCAGTGACCGGACAGGGAACCCATACTATGGCTACACCTTC. As protein: CATSDRTGNPYYGYTF. V is TRBV24-1 and J is TRBJ1-2, with TRBD1 identical over 8 bases. The germline gives CDR1 KGHDR, CDR2 SFDVKD. The V segment lost 4 bases and the J segment 3 bases; nucleotides outside the gene matches: 9. CDR3 length: 16 residues.

The V gene is TRBV10-1, the J gene TRBJ1-1, with 7 bases that match TRBD1. This CDR3 has 14 amino acids. Looked up from germline, CDR1 is WNHNN and CDR2 is SYGVQD (reference sequence). With V trimmed by 6 bases and J by 1 base, 5 bases remained unmatched. The CDR3 sequence: CASRVDRQNTEAFF. The CDR3 nucleotides are TGCGCCAGCAGAGTGGACAGGCAGAACACTGAAGCTTTCTTT.

The chain has TRBV4-2 and TRBJ1-5, with 8 bases fitting TRBD1. CDR1 is LGHNA, CDR2 YNFKEQ, per germline. The V gene end was trimmed by 1 base and the J gene end by 1 base; junction bases not matched to a gene: 3. The CDR3 extends over 16 amino acids. CDR3 DNA sequence: TGTGCCAGCAGCCAAGCGACAGGGGCCAGCAATCAGCCCCAGCATTTT. Residues: CASSQATGASNQPQHF.

This chain uses TRBV30 with TRBJ1-1; 8 bases agree with TRBD1. Losses at the gene ends were 4 bases for V and 0 bases for J; bases not matched to a gene: 4. The CDR3 runs to 14 residues. From germline, CDR1 is GTSNPN and CDR2 SVGIG (reference sequence). The CDR3 nucleotides are TGTGCCTGGACTAAGGACAGGGTGAACACTGAAGCTTTCTTT. Protein sequence: CAWTKDRVNTEAFF.